These 17 T cell receptor beta chains originate from one sample sequenced in a study of blood T cell repertoires in COVID-19. Assay: immunoSEQ multiplex PCR; the TCRdb copy retains only in-frame clones and omits some. The sample yields about 180,000 clones, approximately 89% seen once. The sequencing sample was made of peripheral blood. These receptors were taken from a woman in her thirties with acute or convalescent COVID-19.

This chain uses TRBV7-9 with TRBJ1-6, with TRBD1 identical over 7 bases. In germline, CDR1 is SEHNR, CDR2 FQNEAQ (reference sequence). This CDR3 spans 15 amino acids. V was pared by 5 bases and J by 11 bases, with 12 bases of the junction left unmatched. In DNA form, the CDR3 reads TGTGCCAGCAGCCGTAGACAGGGTAACGTGACACCCCTCCACTTT. Translating it yields CASSRRQGNVTPLHF.

The CDR3 DNA reads TGTGCCAGCAGCGTCGGGACAGCTAGCACAGATACGCAGTATTTT. Translating gives CASSVGTASTDTQYF. The rearrangement uses TRBV9 and TRBJ2-3; TRBD1 matches at 7 bases. V trimming: 2 bases; J trimming: 0 bases; junction bases outside the gene matches: 3. This CDR3 contains 15 residues. CDR1 and CDR2 (germline): SGDLS, YYNGEE.

The chain recombines TRBV19 with TRBJ1-2; D not resolved. Looked up from germline, CDR1 is LNHDA and CDR2 is SQIVND (reference sequence). Trimming left V 6 bases short and J 8 bases short, with 16 bases between. The CDR3 runs 13 residues. This CDR3 reads CASRGSLLWGYTF. CDR3 nucleotide sequence: TGTGCCAGTAGGGGGAGCCTCCTCTGGGGCTACACCTTC.

The chain uses TRBV7-9 and TRBJ2-5; D might be TRBD2 (5 bases). CDR1 and CDR2 from the germline V gene are SEHNR and FQNEAQ (reference sequence). V lost 7 bases and J 7 bases, leaving 19 bases between the germline ends. CDR3 length: 14 amino acids. CDR3 nucleotide sequence: TGTGCCAGCACCCCCACGGGATTAGTCGGGACCCAGTACTTC. Translation gives CASTPTGLVGTQYF. Variable domain in full (rest from reference TRBV7-9 and TRBJ2-5): DTGVSQNPRHKITKRGQNVTFRCDPISEHNRLYWYRQTLGQGPEFLTYFQNEAQLEKSRLLSDRFSAERPKGSFSTLEIQRTEQGDSAMYLCASTPTGLVGTQYFGPGTRLLVL.

The chain couples TRBV5-1 to TRBJ2-5; 8 nucleotides match TRBD1. The germline CDR1 and CDR2 sequences are SGHRS and YFSETQ. J gave up 4 bases and V 5 bases, and 7 bases lay outside the gene matches. This CDR3 region has 14 residues. CDR3 nucleotides: TGCGCCAGCAGTCGGTCAGGGGGCGGAGAGACCCAGTACTTC. Encoded protein: CASSRSGGGETQYF.

The V gene is TRBV2, the J gene TRBJ1-2; D might be TRBD1 (5 bases). The ends were cut back, 8 bases at V and 2 bases at J, with 15 bases in the middle. Germline V gene data show CDR1 as SNHLY and CDR2 as FYNNEI. This CDR3 region has 14 residues. The chain's CDR3 is CASRWGGMNYGYTF. The CDR3, as DNA: TGTGCCAGCCGGTGGGGCGGAATGAACTATGGCTACACCTTC.

The rearrangement links TRBV25-1 to TRBJ1-6; tentative D call: TRBD1 (6 bases). The germline V and J ends were trimmed by 4 bases and 10 bases, with 11 bases remaining between them. This CDR3 has 13 amino acids. Germline V gene data show CDR1 as MGHDK and CDR2 as SYGVNS. CDR3 in amino acids: CASSAGGGSPLHF. The CDR3, as DNA: TGTGCCAGCAGTGCCGGGGGGGGCTCACCCCTCCACTTT. Supplemented by reference TRBV25-1 and TRBJ1-6, the full variable domain reads EADIYQTPRYLVIGTGKKITLECSQTMGHDKMYWYQQDPGMELHLIHYSYGVNSTEKGDLSSESTVSRIRTEHFPLTLESARPSHTSQYLCASSAGGGSPLHFGNGTRLTVT.

The count of this clone is one. DNA for the CDR3: TGTGCCAGCAACTTCGCGGGAGTCAATGAGCAGTTCTTC. As protein: CASNFAGVNEQFF. The chain is built from TRBV12-3 or TRBV12-4 and TRBJ2-1, with 7 positions matching TRBD2. This CDR3 has 13 amino acids. V lost 7 bases to trimming and J lost 6 bases; unmatched junction nucleotides: 6.

The chain couples TRBV5-4 to TRBJ1-2; D unresolved. V lost 5 bases, J lost 4 bases, and 21 bases lay in between. Germline assignment: CDR1 SGHNT and CDR2 YYREEE (reference sequence). The CDR3 has 16 amino acids. CDR3 in DNA: TGTGCCAGCAGTGTGGGGTCGGCGGGGAGGGTCTATGGCTACACCTTC. Its protein is CASSVGSAGRVYGYTF.

This chain links TRBV28 with TRBJ2-7, with 10 bases identical to TRBD1. The V gene end was trimmed by 6 bases and the J gene end by 2 bases; junction bases not matched to a gene: 7. The germline V gene encodes CDR1 MDHEN and CDR2 SYDVKM. The CDR3 is 15 amino acids. DNA for the CDR3: TGTGCCAGCAGCATGACTGGACAGGGGGCCTACGAGCAGTACTTC. Its translation: CASSMTGQGAYEQYF.

The chain recombines TRBV5-1 with TRBJ2-7; 9 bases fit TRBD1. This CDR3 is built from 15 residues. Trimming cost V 4 bases and J 4 bases; bases outside gene matches: 9. Germline assignment: CDR1 SGHRS and CDR2 YFSETQ. The CDR3 here is CASSQGAGTGYEQYF. DNA for the CDR3: TGCGCCAGCAGCCAGGGGGCCGGGACAGGGTACGAGCAGTACTTC.

This rearrangement joins TRBV27 to TRBJ1-4; 9 bases match TRBD1. Trimming at V came to 7 bases and at J to 7 bases, leaving 7 bases not matched to a gene. The germline V gene has CDR1 MNHEY and CDR2 SMNVEV (reference sequence). This CDR3 is built from 14 residues. CDR3 region: CASKGTGFGEKLFF. CDR3 DNA sequence: TGTGCCAGCAAGGGGACAGGGTTTGGTGAAAAACTGTTTTTT.

About this clone: Within the sample, other DNA sequences also encode this same CDR3. The J gene is TRBJ1-3, the V gene TRBV5-1, with 9 bases matching TRBD1. The CDR3 sequence is 15 residues long. V gave up 2 bases and J gave up 6 bases; unmatched junction bases: 6. Germline CDR1 reads SGHRS; CDR2 reads YFSETQ. This chain's CDR3 is CASSLSGTGSNTIYF. The DNA of the CDR3 is TGCGCCAGCAGCTTATCCGGGACAGGGTCAAACACCATATATTTT.

The V call is TRBV14, the J call TRBJ2-2; no clear D gene. The CDR3 contains 13 residues. The V and J ends lost 1 base and 6 bases respectively, with 6 bases between them. Germline values: CDR1 SGHDN, CDR2 FVKESK. This chain's CDR3 is CASSQVVAGELFF. The CDR3 DNA is TGTGCCAGCAGCCAAGTAGTTGCCGGGGAGCTGTTTTTT.

The V call is TRBV7-9, the J call TRBJ2-1; 8 bases map to TRBD2. The CDR3 sequence is 15 residues long. From germline, CDR1 is SEHNR and CDR2 FQNEAQ (reference sequence). V dropped 5 bases and J dropped 9; count of bases not matched to a gene: 12. The CDR3 is CASSIHGTRISEQFF. The CDR3 DNA reads as TGTGCCAGCAGCATCCACGGGACTAGAATCTCTGAGCAGTTCTTC.

The gene calls are TRBV7-8 and TRBJ2-5, with D hard to call. The V and J ends lost 2 bases and 5 bases respectively, with 6 bases between them. The CDR3 spans 12 residues. Germline assignment: CDR1 SGHVS and CDR2 FQNEAQ. The CDR3 bases are TGTGCCAGCAGCTTACTCCGGGAGACCCAGTACTTC. Translation: CASSLLRETQYF.

V is TRBV5-4 and J is TRBJ2-3, with D perhaps TRBD2 (5 bases). Germline V gene lookup returns CDR1 SGHNT and CDR2 YYREEE (reference sequence). Between the trimmed V and J ends, which lost 2 bases and 3 bases, there was a span of 10 bases. CDR3 length equals 14 residues. The DNA for the CDR3 is TGTGCCAGCAGCTTTCGGCTAGCAACAGATACGCAGTATTTT. This codes for CASSFRLATDTQYF.